This T cell receptor beta chain appears in the sequencing data of a study of T cells in Graves' hyperthyroidism and ophthalmopathy. Per germline, CDR1 MDHEN and CDR2 SYDVKM. V lost 6 bases and J lost 9, with 18 bases in between. The CDR3 is made up of 14 amino acids. This clonotype appeared many times. The source material, RNA transcripts, was used to amplify TCR beta CDR3 regions. TCR CDR3 regions were first amplified by RT-PCR with HTBI primers. TCRdb independently ran MiXCR on the multiplex PCR reads; one entry per CDR3 protein. There are roughly 570,000 distinct CDR3 sequences in the sample; 35% to 55% occur only once, and around 20% lies in the top ten.

The sample taken for sequencing was peripheral blood or thyroid tissue (not recorded which). This receptor was identified in an adult woman with Graves' disease, either hyperthyroidism or ophthalmopathy (not recorded which). This sequence joins TRBV28 and TRBJ1-5, with D possibly TRBD1 on 5 matching bases. This CDR3 is CASRAPGDRRPQHF. CDR3 nucleotide sequence: TGTGCCAGCAGGGCCCCGGGGGACCGAAGGCCCCAGCATTTT.